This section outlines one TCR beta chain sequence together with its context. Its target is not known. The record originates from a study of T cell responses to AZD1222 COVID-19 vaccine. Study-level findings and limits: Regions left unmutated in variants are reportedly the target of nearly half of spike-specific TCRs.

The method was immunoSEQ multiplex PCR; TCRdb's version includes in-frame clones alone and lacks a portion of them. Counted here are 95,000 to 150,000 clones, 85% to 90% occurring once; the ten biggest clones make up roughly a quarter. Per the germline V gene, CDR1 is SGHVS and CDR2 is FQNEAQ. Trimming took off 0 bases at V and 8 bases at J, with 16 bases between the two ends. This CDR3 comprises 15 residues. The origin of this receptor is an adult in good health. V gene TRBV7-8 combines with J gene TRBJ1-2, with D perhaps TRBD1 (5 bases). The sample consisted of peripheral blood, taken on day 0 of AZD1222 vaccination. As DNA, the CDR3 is TGTGCCAGCAGCTTAGCGCAAGTGGGGCTGAGGGGCTACACCTTC. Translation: CASSLAQVGLRGYTF.